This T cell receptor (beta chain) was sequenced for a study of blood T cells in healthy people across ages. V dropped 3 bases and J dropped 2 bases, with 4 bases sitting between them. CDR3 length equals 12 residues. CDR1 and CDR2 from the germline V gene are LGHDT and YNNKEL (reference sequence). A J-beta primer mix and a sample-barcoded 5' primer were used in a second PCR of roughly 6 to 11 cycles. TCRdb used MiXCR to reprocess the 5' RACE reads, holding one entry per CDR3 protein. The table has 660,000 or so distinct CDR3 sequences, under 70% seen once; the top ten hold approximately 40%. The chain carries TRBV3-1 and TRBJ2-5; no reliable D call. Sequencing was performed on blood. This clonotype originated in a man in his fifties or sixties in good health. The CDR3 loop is CASSQWQETQYF. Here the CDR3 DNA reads TGTGCCAGCAGCCAGTGGCAAGAGACCCAGTACTTC.